This T cell receptor (beta chain) was retrieved from a study of ipilimumab plus nivolumab after autologous stem cell transplantation. This clone was counted a single time. Data came from immunoSEQ multiplex PCR; TCRdb stores just in-frame clones and leaves some out. Of tens of thousands of clones in the sample, 75% to 85% were seen once. The CDR3 is made up of 15 amino acids. V was pared by 5 bases and J by 1 base, with 8 bases of the junction left unmatched. Germline V lookup: CDR1 SQVTM, CDR2 ANQGSEA. This sample comprised PBMCs, obtained in a trial of ipilimumab plus nivolumab as post-transplant consolidation. This chain connects TRBV29-1 to TRBJ2-7, with 10 bases matching TRBD1. The receptor's source is a male donor with diffuse large B-cell lymphoma. The CDR3 nucleotides read TGCAGCGTTCGCGACCCGGGACAGGGGTCCTACGAGCAGTACTTC. Protein sequence: CSVRDPGQGSYEQYF.